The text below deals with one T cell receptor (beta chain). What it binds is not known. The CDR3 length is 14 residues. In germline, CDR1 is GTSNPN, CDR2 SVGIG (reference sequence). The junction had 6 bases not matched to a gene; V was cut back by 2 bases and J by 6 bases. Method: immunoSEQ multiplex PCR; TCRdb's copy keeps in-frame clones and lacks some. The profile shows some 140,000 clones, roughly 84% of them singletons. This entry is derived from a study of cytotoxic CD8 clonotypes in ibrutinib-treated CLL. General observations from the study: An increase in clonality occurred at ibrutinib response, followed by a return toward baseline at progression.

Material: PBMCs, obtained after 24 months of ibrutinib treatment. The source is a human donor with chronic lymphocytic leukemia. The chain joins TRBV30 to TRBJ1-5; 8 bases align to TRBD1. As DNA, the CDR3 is TGTGCCTGGAGTCCTACAGGGGGAGGTCAGCCCCAGCATTTT. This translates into CAWSPTGGGQPQHF.